The TCR beta chain under discussion was sequenced for a study of blood T cell repertoires in COVID-19. The table came from immunoSEQ multiplex PCR; TCRdb's copy has only in-frame clones and leaves some out. The sample consists of about 28,000 clones, about 80% of them appearing once. This clone was seen just once. J gave up 5 bases and V 6 bases, and 9 bases lay outside the gene matches. The CDR3 runs 14 residues. Germline V gene data show CDR1 as MNHEY and CDR2 as SVGAGI. The rearrangement links TRBV6-5 to TRBJ1-2; 7 bases agree with TRBD1. The sequence was collected from a man between 65 and 85 years old with acute or convalescent COVID-19. The sequencing input was peripheral blood. Written as DNA, the CDR3 is TGTGCCAGCAGCCCACAGGGGAATGGTTATGGCTACACCTTC. Translated: CASSPQGNGYGYTF.